Sequencing of this T cell receptor (beta chain) was carried out in a study of CD8 T cells in ankylosing spondylitis (dated by TCRdb to 2015 to 2018). Background on the whole study: To find TCR variants linked to disease, the study profiled T cell receptor beta repertoires in ankylosing spondylitis patients and healthy donors. The whole study cohort included over a hundred healthy donors and 25 or so ankylosing spondylitis patients. Peripheral blood was sampled, and synovial fluid was also collected from ankylosing spondylitis patients.

Reads for this sample came from an Illumina HiSeq 2500. Quantitative 5'-RACE with molecular barcodes was the method used to prepare the TCR beta libraries. The study's processing was this. Disease-linked TCR variants were identified with a new computational method built on a probabilistic model of VDJ rearrangement. TCRdb reprocessing: public reads trimmed at Q25 with fastp, clones called with MiXCR, in-frame beta chains kept. Rows merge per CDR3 protein into single entries with the most common DNA and genes. Here the V and J calls rest on TCRdb's processing, not on the authors' analysis. In this sample the table shows 150,000 to 200,000 distinct CDR3 sequences, 10% to 15% of which occur a single time. Approximately 10% of the sample rests with the top ten. The study at large found these results: Some TCR beta motif variants had previously been reported in synovial fluid and blood of reactive arthritis patients, which suggested common disease-initiation mechanisms. A TCR beta motif of about 8 highly homologous amino acid variants appeared characteristic of blood from ankylosing spondylitis patients. The disease-linked clones were reported to be significantly enriched in matched synovial fluid samples from ankylosing spondylitis patients. The disease-linked clones showed a CD8+ phenotype and occurred at relatively low frequencies in peripheral blood.

Ten or more counts support this clonotype. Its antigen is unknown. No base quality values were provided; no much bigger clone lies one nucleotide off. The CDR3, cysteine through phenylalanine, is 18 amino acids long. Only the CDR3 DNA is retained, 54 bases long and in frame from the first base. CDR1 LGHNA and CDR2 YSLEER are derived from the germline V gene. Trimming accounts for 0 bases at V and 5 bases at J, while the number of junction bases matched to no gene is 14. The sequenced sample was blood, either unsorted or a sorted T cell fraction (not recorded which). The chain is encoded by TRBV4-3 joined to TRBJ2-5; the junction holds 8 bases that match TRBD1. The sequence came from a female donor with ankylosing spondylitis or in good health (not recorded which). The CDR3 protein is CASSQEPTFMDRVETQYF. Here is the DNA: TGCGCCAGCAGCCAAGAACCCACGTTTATGGACAGGGTGGAGACCCAGTACTTC.